This T cell receptor (beta chain) was obtained from a study of blood T cell repertoires in COVID-19. Study information: The United States, Italy and Spain were the sources of the acute and convalescent COVID-19 samples. Sources were T cells, B-cell-depleted T cells, or PBMCs; the material itself was cDNA or gDNA.

As processed by the authors: The assay estimated nucleated cells by amplifying reference gene primers. Profiled with immunoSEQ multiplex PCR; TCRdb holds only in-frame clones, not every one. Clone size and the V and J calls come from that table; the DNA yielded D and trimming. The table lists about 57,000 clones, more than 85% of them singletons. The CDR3 sequence is 13 residues long. V dropped 2 bases and J dropped 5 bases, with 7 bases sitting between them. J is TRBJ1-5 and V is TRBV12-3 or TRBV12-4; tentative D call: TRBD1 (6 bases). The clonotype was recovered from a man aged 55 to 70 with acute or convalescent COVID-19. The sequenced material came from peripheral blood. Here the CDR3 reads CASSLPGDQPQHF. In nucleotides, the CDR3 is TGTGCCAGCAGTTTACCAGGGGATCAGCCCCAGCATTTT.